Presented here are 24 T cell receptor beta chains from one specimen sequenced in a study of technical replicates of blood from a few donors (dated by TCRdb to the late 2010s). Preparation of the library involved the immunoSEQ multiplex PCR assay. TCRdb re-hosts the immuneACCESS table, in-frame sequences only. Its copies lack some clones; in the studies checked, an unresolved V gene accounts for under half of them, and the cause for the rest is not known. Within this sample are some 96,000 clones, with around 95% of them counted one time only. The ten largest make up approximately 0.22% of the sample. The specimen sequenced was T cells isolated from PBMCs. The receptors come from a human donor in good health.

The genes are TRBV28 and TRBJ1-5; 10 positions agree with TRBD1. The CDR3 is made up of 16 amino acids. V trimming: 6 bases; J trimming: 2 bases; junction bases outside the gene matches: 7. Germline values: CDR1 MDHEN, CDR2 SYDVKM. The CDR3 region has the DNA TGTGCCAGCAGCCGGGGAGGGACAGGGGGCAATCAGCCCCAGCATTTT. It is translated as CASSRGGTGGNQPQHF.

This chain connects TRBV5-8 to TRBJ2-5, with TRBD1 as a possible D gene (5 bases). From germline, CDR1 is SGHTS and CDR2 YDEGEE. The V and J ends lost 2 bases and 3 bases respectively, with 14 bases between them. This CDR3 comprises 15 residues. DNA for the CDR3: TGTGCCAGCAGCTTCGGCCAGGGCCACGAAGAGACCCAGTACTTC. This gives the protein CASSFGQGHEETQYF.

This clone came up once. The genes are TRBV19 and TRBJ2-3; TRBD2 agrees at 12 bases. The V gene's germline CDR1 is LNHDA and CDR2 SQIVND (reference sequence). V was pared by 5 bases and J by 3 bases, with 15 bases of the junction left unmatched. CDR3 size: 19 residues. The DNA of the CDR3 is TGTGCCAGTAGTCTGACTAGCGGGAGACGTTTGGTAGGGACAGATACGCAGTATTTT. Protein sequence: CASSLTSGRRLVGTDTQYF.

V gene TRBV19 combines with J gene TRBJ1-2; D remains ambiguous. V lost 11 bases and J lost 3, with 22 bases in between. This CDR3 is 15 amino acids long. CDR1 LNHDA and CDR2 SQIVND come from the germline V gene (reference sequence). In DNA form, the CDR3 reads TGTGCCCCAGCGATCGATGGGGAGGAAGACTATGGCTACACCTTC. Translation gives CAPAIDGEEDYGYTF.

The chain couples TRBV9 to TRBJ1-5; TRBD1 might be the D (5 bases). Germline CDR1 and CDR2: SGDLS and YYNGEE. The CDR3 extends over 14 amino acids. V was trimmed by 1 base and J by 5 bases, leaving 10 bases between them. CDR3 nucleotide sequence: TGTGCCAGCAGCGTATCAGGGATCGATCAGCCCCAGCATTTT. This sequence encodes CASSVSGIDQPQHF.

The CDR3 protein is CASSLATSGGTYEQYF. CDR3 in DNA: TGTGCCAGCAGCTTGGCCACTAGCGGGGGGACCTACGAGCAGTACTTC. The chain links TRBV5-6 to TRBJ2-7; 12 nucleotides line up with TRBD2. The CDR3 sequence is 16 residues long. V was pared by 0 bases and J by 2 bases, with 3 bases of the junction left unmatched. Per germline, CDR1 SGHDT and CDR2 YYEEEE.

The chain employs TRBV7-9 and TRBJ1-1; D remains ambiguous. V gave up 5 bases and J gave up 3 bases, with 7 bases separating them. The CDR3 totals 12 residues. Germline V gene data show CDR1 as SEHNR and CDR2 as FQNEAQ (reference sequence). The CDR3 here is CASSPTDTEAFF. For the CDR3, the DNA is TGTGCCAGCAGCCCCACGGACACTGAAGCTTTCTTT.

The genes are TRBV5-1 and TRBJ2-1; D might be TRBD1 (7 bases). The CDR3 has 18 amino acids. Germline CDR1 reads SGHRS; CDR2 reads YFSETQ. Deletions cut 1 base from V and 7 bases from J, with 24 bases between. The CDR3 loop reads CASSLSRLRQGGPNEQFF. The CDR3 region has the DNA TGCGCCAGCAGCTTGTCTCGGTTAAGGCAGGGGGGTCCTAATGAGCAGTTCTTC.

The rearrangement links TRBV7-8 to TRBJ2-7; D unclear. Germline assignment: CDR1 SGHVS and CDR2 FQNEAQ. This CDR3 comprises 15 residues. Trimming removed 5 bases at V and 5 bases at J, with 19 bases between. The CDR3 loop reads CASSALGRSRNEQYF. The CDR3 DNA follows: TGTGCCAGCAGCGCTCTTGGGCGTAGTAGGAACGAGCAGTACTTC.

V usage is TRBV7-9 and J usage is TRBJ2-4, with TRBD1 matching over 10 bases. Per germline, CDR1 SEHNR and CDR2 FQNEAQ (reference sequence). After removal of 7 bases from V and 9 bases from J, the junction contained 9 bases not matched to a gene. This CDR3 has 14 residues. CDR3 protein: CASTLGTGALIQYF. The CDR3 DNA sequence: TGTGCCAGCACCCTTGGGACAGGGGCCCTCATTCAGTACTTC.

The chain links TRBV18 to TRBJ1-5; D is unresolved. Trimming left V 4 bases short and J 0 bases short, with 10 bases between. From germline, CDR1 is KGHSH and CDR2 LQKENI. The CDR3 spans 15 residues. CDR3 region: CASSRTEGSNQPQHF. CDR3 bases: TGTGCCAGCTCACGGACGGAGGGTAGCAATCAGCCCCAGCATTTT.

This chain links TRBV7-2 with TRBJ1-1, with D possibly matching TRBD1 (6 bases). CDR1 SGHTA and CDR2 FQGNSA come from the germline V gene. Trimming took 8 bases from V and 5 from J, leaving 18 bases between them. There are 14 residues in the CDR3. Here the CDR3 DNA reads TGTGCCAGCTCACAACAGGGTGGGCTGACTGAAGCTTTCTTT. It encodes CASSQQGGLTEAFF.

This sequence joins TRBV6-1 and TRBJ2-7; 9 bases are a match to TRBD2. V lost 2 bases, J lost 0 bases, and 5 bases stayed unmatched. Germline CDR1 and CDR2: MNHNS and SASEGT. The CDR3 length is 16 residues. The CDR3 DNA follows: TGTGCCAGCAGTGAACGGCAAGCGGGGGGCTCCTACGAGCAGTACTTC. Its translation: CASSERQAGGSYEQYF.

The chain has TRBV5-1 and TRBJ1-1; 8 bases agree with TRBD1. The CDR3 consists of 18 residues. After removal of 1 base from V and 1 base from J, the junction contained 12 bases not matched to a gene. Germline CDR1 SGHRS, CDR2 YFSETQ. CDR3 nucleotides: TGCGCCAGCAGCTTGTCCACCCCCGGACAGGGTGGGAACACTGAAGCTTTCTTT. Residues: CASSLSTPGQGGNTEAFF. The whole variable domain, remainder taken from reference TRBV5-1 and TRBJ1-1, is KAGVTQTPRYLIKTRGQQVTLSCSPISGHRSVSWYQQTPGQGLQFLFEYFSETQRNKGNFPGRFSGRQFSNSRSEMNVSTLELGDSALYLCASSLSTPGQGGNTEAFFGQGTRLTVV.

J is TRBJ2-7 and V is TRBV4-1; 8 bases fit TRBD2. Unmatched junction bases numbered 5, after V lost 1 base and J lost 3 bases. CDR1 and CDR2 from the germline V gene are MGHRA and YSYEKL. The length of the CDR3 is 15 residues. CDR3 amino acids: CASSQVVAGNYEQYF. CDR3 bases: TGCGCCAGCAGCCAAGTAGTAGCGGGGAACTACGAGCAGTACTTC.

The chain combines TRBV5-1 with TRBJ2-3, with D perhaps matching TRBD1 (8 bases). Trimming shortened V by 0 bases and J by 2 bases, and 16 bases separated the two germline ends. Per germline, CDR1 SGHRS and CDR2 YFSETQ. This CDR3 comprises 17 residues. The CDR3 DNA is TGCGCCAGCAGCTTGGCCGGGGGGACAGGATTCACAGATACGCAGTATTTT. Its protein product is CASSLAGGTGFTDTQYF.

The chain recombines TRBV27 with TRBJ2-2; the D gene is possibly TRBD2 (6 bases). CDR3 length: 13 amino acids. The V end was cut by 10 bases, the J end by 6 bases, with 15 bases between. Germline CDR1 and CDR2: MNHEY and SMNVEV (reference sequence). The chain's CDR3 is CATLRRGAGELFF. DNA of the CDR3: TGTGCCACCCTCCGGCGGGGCGCCGGGGAGCTGTTTTTT.

This CDR3 reads CATSRVPPGLAGGANADTQYF. The CDR3 nucleotides read TGTGCCACCAGCAGAGTGCCCCCCGGGCTAGCGGGGGGCGCAAACGCAGATACGCAGTATTTT. The V call is TRBV15, the J call TRBJ2-3; 11 nucleotides align to TRBD2. CDR3 length equals 21 residues. V was clipped by 1 base and J by 4 bases; unmatched bases: 19. Germline CDR1 is LNHNV and CDR2 is YYDKDF (reference sequence).

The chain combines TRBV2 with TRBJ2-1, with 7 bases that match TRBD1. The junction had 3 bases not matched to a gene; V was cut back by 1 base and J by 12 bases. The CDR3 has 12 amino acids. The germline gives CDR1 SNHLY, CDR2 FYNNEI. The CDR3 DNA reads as TGTGCCAGCAGTGAAGGAGGGGGCCTGCAGTTCTTC. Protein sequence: CASSEGGGLQFF.

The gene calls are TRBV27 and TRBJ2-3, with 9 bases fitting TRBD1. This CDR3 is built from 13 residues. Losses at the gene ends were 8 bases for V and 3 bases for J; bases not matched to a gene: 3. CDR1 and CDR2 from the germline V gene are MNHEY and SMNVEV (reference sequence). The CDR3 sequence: CASYGTGTDTQYF. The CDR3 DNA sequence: TGTGCCAGCTACGGGACAGGGACAGATACGCAGTATTTT.

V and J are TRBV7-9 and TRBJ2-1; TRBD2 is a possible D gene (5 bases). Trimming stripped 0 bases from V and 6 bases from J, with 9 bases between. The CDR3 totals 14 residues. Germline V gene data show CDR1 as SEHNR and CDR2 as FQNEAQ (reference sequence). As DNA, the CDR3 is TGTGCCAGCAGCTTAGCGGGAGTGGGCAATGAGCAGTTCTTC. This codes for CASSLAGVGNEQFF.

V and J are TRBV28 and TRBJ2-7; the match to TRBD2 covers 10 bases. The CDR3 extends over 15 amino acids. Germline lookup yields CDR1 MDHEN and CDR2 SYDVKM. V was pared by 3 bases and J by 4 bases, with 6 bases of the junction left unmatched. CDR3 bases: TGTGCCAGCAGTTTGCCTAGCGGGAGTTCGTACGAGCAGTACTTC. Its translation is CASSLPSGSSYEQYF.

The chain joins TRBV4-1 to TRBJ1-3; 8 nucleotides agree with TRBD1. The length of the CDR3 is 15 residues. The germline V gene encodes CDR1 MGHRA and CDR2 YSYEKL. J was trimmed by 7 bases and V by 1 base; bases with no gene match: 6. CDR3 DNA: TGCGCCAGCAGCCAAGTGGACAGGGAGATGAACACCATATATTTT. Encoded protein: CASSQVDREMNTIYF.

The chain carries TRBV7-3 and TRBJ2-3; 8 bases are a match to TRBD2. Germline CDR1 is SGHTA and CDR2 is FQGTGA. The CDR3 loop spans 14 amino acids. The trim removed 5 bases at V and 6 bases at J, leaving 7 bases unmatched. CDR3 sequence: CASSTGLAPDTQYF. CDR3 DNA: TGTGCCAGCAGCACCGGACTAGCACCGGATACGCAGTATTTT.